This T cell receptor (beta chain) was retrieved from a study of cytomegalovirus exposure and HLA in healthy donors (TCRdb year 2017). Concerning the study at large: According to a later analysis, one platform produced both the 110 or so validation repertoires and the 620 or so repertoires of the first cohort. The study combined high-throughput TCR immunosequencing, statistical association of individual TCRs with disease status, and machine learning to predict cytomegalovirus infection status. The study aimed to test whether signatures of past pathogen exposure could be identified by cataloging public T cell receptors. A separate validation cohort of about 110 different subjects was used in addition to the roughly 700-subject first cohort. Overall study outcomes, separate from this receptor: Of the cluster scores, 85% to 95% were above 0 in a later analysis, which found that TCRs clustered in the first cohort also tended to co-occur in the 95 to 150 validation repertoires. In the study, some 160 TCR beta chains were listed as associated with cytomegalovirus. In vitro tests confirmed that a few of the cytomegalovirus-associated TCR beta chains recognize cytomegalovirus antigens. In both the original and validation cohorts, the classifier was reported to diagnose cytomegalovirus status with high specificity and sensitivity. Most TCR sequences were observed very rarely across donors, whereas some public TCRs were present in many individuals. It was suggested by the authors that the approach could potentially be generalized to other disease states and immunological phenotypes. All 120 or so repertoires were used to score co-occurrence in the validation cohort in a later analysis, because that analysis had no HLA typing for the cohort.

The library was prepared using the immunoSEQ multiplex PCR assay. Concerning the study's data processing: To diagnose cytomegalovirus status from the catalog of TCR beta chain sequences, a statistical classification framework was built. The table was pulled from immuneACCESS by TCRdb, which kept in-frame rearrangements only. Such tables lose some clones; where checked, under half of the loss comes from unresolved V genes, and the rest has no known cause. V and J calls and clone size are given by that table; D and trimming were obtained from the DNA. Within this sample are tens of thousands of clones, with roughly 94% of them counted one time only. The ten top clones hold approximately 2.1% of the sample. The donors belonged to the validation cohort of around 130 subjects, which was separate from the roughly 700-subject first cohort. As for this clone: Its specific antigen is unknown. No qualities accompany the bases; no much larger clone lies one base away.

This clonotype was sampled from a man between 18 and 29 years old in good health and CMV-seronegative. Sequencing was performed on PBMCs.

The CDR3 protein is CASSKNTGTGNSYEQYF. At the DNA level, the sequence is TGTGCCAGCTCAAAAAACACCGGGACAGGGAACTCCTACGAGCAGTACTTC. The chain employs TRBV18 and TRBJ2-7, and 9 junction bases match TRBD1. V lost 5 bases and J lost 0 bases, and the count of bases not matched to a germline gene is 11. CDR1 KGHSH and CDR2 LQKENI were looked up in the germline V gene. The CDR3 sequence holds 17 residues, the cysteine and phenylalanine included. Only the CDR3 part of the read is kept: 51 bases, read in frame from the first base.